This TCR beta chain was identified in a study of blood T cell repertoires in COVID-19. TCRdb's copy holds only in-frame clones and misses some; the assay was immunoSEQ multiplex PCR. The sample yields 30,000 to 40,000 clones, about 87% seen once. From germline, CDR1 is SEHNR and CDR2 FQNEAQ (reference sequence). This CDR3 spans 15 amino acids. V was shortened by 0 bases and J by 4 bases, with 9 bases between the two germline ends. This sequence was found in a man between 65 and 85 years old with acute or convalescent COVID-19. The V gene is TRBV7-9, the J gene TRBJ2-2, with D possibly matching TRBD2 (5 bases). The sample taken for sequencing was peripheral blood. Here the CDR3 reads CASSLASGRTGELFF. CDR3 nucleotide sequence: TGTGCCAGCAGCTTAGCGAGCGGACGCACCGGGGAGCTGTTTTTT.